The rows below give T cell receptor beta chains drawn from one sample of a study of tumor-infiltrating lymphocytes in primary liver carcinoma. TCRdb used MiXCR to reprocess the multiplex PCR reads, holding one entry per CDR3 protein. The top ten hold more than 8.5% of the sample, which has about 320,000 distinct CDR3 sequences, around three fifths seen once. Sequencing used peripheral blood. These receptors all come from a man aged 40-50 years with primary liver carcinoma and hepatitis B virus infection. CDR3s include the opening cysteine and the closing phenylalanine or tryptophan. The order of the fields is V gene, J gene, clone size, D gene, CDR3 DNA, CDR3 protein. D genes are given only for firm matches. Not every row has a clone size; where given, it reads once, few, many or a size class.

V: TRBV5-4
J: TRBJ1-4
size: .
D: TRBD1
DNA: TGTGCCAGCAGCTTGAAGGGACAGGGAAGGGGGCTGTTTTTT
CDR3: CASSLKGQGRGLFF

V: TRBV11-2
J: TRBJ2-7
size: .
D: .
DNA: TGTACCAGCAGCTTAGAGTGGCGGATGACCTACGAGCAGTACTTC
CDR3: CTSSLEWRMTYEQYF

V: TRBV12-3/TRBV12-4
J: TRBJ2-1
size: .
D: TRBD2
DNA: TGTGCCGGCAGTTTTCGGACTTGCGGGAGGGTCTATGAGCAGTTCTTC
CDR3: CAGSFRTCGRVYEQFF

V: TRBV29-1
J: TRBJ1-1
size: once
D: .
DNA: TGCAGCGTTATTCGGACAGACAGTAACACTGAAGCTTTCTTT
CDR3: CSVIRTDSNTEAFF

V: TRBV2
J: TRBJ2-3
size: .
D: .
DNA: TGTGCCAGCAGTGAAGAAGCCTGGGGCACAGATACGCAGTATTTT
CDR3: CASSEEAWGTDTQYF

V: TRBV7-9
J: TRBJ2-2
size: .
D: .
DNA: TGTGCCAGCAGCTCGCCTGGGGTACACACCGGGGAGCTGTTTTTT
CDR3: CASSSPGVHTGELFF

V: TRBV10-3
J: TRBJ2-7
size: .
D: .
DNA: TGTGCCATCAGTGAGACTGGACAGTCCTACGAGCAGTACTTC
CDR3: CAISETGQSYEQYF

V: TRBV2
J: TRBJ2-1
size: once
D: TRBD2
DNA: TGTGCCAGCAGTCCTACCTTACTAGCGGGAGGGTCTGAGCAGTTCTTC
CDR3: CASSPTLLAGGSEQFF

V: TRBV10-3
J: TRBJ2-1
size: many
D: TRBD2
DNA: TGTGCCATCAGTGAAGCCGGGACTACCAATGAGCAGTTCTTC
CDR3: CAISEAGTTNEQFF

V: TRBV4-3
J: TRBJ2-2
size: .
D: .
DNA: TGCGCCAGCAGCCAAGGTTGGTATGGGGAGCTGTTTTTT
CDR3: CASSQGWYGELFF

V: TRBV7-2
J: TRBJ2-7
size: .
D: .
DNA: TGTGCCAGCAGCTTAAGGGGGGGCTACGAGCAGTACTTC
CDR3: CASSLRGGYEQYF

V: TRBV28
J: TRBJ2-1
size: .
D: .
DNA: TGTGCCAGCAGAAGGGGCGCCTACAATGAGCAGTTCTTC
CDR3: CASRRGAYNEQFF

V: TRBV6-6
J: TRBJ2-5
size: .
D: TRBD2
DNA: TGTGCCAGCATGAAGCAGCCGGTGACTAGCGAGACCCACTACTTC
CDR3: CASMKQPVTSETHYF

V: TRBV20-1
J: TRBJ1-6
size: .
D: TRBD1
DNA: TGCAGTGCGAACGCTCAGGGGGCTCTGCATAATTCACCCCTCCACTTT
CDR3: CSANAQGALHNSPLHF

V: TRBV6-5
J: TRBJ2-6
size: once
D: .
DNA: TGTGTCAGCAGTTACGGCGGCCTGACTGGGACCAACGTCCTGACTTTC
CDR3: CVSSYGGLTGTNVLTF

V: TRBV5-1
J: TRBJ1-1
size: .
D: .
DNA: TGCGCCAGCAGCTCCCCCACCTCGAACACTGAAGCTTTCTTT
CDR3: CASSSPTSNTEAFF

V: TRBV11-1
J: TRBJ1-1
size: once
D: .
DNA: TGTGCCATCGGCCCCCATTCGGGGTCTGATGCTTTCTTT
CDR3: CAIGPHSGSDAFF

V: TRBV28
J: TRBJ2-1
size: .
D: TRBD1
DNA: TGTGCCAGCAGTTTATGGGGGGACAGACCCCCCTACAATGAGCAGTTCTTC
CDR3: CASSLWGDRPPYNEQFF

V: TRBV10-3
J: TRBJ2-2
size: .
D: TRBD2
DNA: TGTGCCATCAGTGGAAATTTCGGGACTACCAACACCGGGGAGCTGTTTTTT
CDR3: CAISGNFGTTNTGELFF

V: TRBV29-1
J: TRBJ1-2
size: many
D: .
DNA: TGCAGCGTTCAGGAGGGGATAATCTATGGCTACACCTTC
CDR3: CSVQEGIIYGYTF

V: TRBV2
J: TRBJ1-1
size: .
D: .
DNA: TGTGCCAGCAGTGCTGGCAGTAGGTGGGCTGAAGCTTTCTTT
CDR3: CASSAGSRWAEAFF

V: TRBV5-5
J: TRBJ2-7
size: few
D: .
DNA: TGTGCCAGCAGCTTGGCAGGAGCTAGCTCCTACGAGCAGTACTTC
CDR3: CASSLAGASSYEQYF

V: TRBV11-2
J: TRBJ2-1
size: .
D: .
DNA: TGTGCCAGCAGCTTAGATGGCGGGTCCAGTGGGCAGCTCTTC
CDR3: CASSLDGGSSGQLF

V: TRBV11-2
J: TRBJ2-1
size: many
D: .
DNA: TGTGCCAGCAGCTCCACCCGCGGAAGCAATGAGCAGTTCTTC
CDR3: CASSSTRGSNEQFF

V: TRBV11-3
J: TRBJ2-2
size: few
D: TRBD2
DNA: TGTGCCAGCAGCCCCGGACGTCTAGCGGGAGGAAGCATCGGGGAGCTGTTTTTT
CDR3: CASSPGRLAGGSIGELFF

V: TRBV5-6
J: TRBJ2-2
size: .
D: TRBD2
DNA: TGTGCCAGCAACTCTCTAGCGGGAGTCCCCAACGCCGGGGAGCTGTTTTTT
CDR3: CASNSLAGVPNAGELFF

V: TRBV5-1
J: TRBJ2-1
size: few
D: .
DNA: TGCGCCAGCAGGAGCGACGGTTACGATGAGCAGTTCTTC
CDR3: CASRSDGYDEQFF

V: TRBV11-1
J: TRBJ2-1
size: .
D: TRBD1
DNA: TGTGCCAGCAGCACCTGGACAGGCTACCTCGAGCAGTTCTTC
CDR3: CASSTWTGYLEQFF

V: TRBV6-2/TRBV6-3
J: TRBJ1-1
size: .
D: TRBD1
DNA: TGTGCCAGCACCATCCAGGGGGGCACTGAAGCTTTCTTT
CDR3: CASTIQGGTEAFF

V: TRBV6-2/TRBV6-3
J: TRBJ2-1
size: many
D: .
DNA: TGTGCCAGCAGTTACAATGCGGGAACGGGTTCAAATGAGCAGTTCTTC
CDR3: CASSYNAGTGSNEQFF

V: TRBV6-5
J: TRBJ2-5
size: many
D: .
DNA: TGTGCCAGCACCTCCGGGGAGACCCAGTACTTC
CDR3: CASTSGETQYF

V: TRBV24-1
J: TRBJ2-1
size: .
D: .
DNA: TGTGCCACCAGTGATCATAGTAGTAGGTCCTACAATGAGCAGTTCTTC
CDR3: CATSDHSSRSYNEQFF

V: TRBV7-8
J: TRBJ2-1
size: .
D: TRBD2
DNA: TGTGCCAGCAGCAACCACGTGGTAGCGGGAGTTTTTGAGCAGTTCTTC
CDR3: CASSNHVVAGVFEQFF

V: TRBV28
J: TRBJ2-7
size: .
D: TRBD1
DNA: TGTGTCAGCAGTTTCAGACAGGGATGGACTGTGGGCGAGCAGTACTTC
CDR3: CVSSFRQGWTVGEQYF

V: TRBV11-2
J: TRBJ2-5
size: .
D: .
DNA: TGTGCCAGCAGTCGGGATTCACCCCAGTGCTTC
CDR3: CASSRDSPQCF

V: TRBV6-1
J: TRBJ2-3
size: few
D: .
DNA: TGTGCCAGCAGTGAAGGATACGGTAAGGCCCAGAAGGTCACAGATGCGCAGTATTTT
CDR3: CASSEGYGKAQKVTDAQYF

V: TRBV29-1
J: TRBJ1-1
size: .
D: TRBD1
DNA: TGCAGCGTGTGTCCCAGGGGGCGGAACGCTGAAGCTTTGTTT
CDR3: CSVCPRGRNAEALF

V: TRBV4-3
J: TRBJ2-1
size: many
D: .
DNA: TGCGCCAGCAGCCAAGATCGAGGTGGGTCCTACAATGAGCAGTTCTTC
CDR3: CASSQDRGGSYNEQFF

V: TRBV5-1
J: TRBJ2-2
size: .
D: .
DNA: TGCGCCAGCAGCTTGAAGGCGGTTAACACCGGGGAGCTGTTTTTT
CDR3: CASSLKAVNTGELFF

V: TRBV18
J: TRBJ1-5
size: .
D: TRBD1
DNA: TGTGCCAGCTCACCCTCACAGGGGCGGGGGGGACAGCCCCAGCATTTT
CDR3: CASSPSQGRGGQPQHF

V: TRBV6-1
J: TRBJ1-2
size: many
D: .
DNA: TGTGCCAGCAGTGAATGGGAGGGCGGCTACACCTTC
CDR3: CASSEWEGGYTF

V: TRBV10-1
J: TRBJ2-2
size: few
D: .
DNA: TGCGCCAGTCGTAGCGAGACCAACACCGGGGAGCTGTTTTTT
CDR3: CASRSETNTGELFF

V: TRBV6-2/TRBV6-3
J: TRBJ2-3
size: .
D: TRBD2
DNA: TGTGCCAGCAGCTCCCCCCCCGGGGAGGGCTGGGGGAGCACAGATACGCAGTATTTT
CDR3: CASSSPPGEGWGSTDTQYF